This T cell receptor beta chain was captured in a study of cytomegalovirus exposure and HLA in healthy donors. This donor had no CMV serostatus on record. Study observations and caveats: While the bulk of TCR sequences proved rare, some public TCRs turned up in many donors. Among immune exposure information, only CMV serostatus was available. From TCR beta sequences, most subjects' HLA-A and HLA-B alleles were reportedly predicted accurately.

For this clone: Its matching antigen is unknown.

The length of the CDR3 is 12 residues. CDR1 and CDR2 from the germline V gene are SGDLS and YYNGEE. With 0 bases removed from V and 5 bases from J, the gap between germline ends came to 4 bases. Both 60 Vbeta primers and 13 Jbeta primers went into the PCR. Profiling relied on immunoSEQ multiplex PCR, and the TCRdb table lists in-frame clones only, not all of them. The repertoire holds about 140,000 clones, with approximately 61% as singletons. This clonotype originated in a human donor in good health. The chain recombines TRBV9 with TRBJ2-3, with D hard to call. Sequenced material: PBMCs. In DNA, the CDR3 is TGTGCCAGCAGCGTAGTAGAAGATACGCAGTATTTT. Translation gives CASSVVEDTQYF.